This T cell receptor (beta chain) was sequenced during a study of identical twins. Findings of the study overall: In drawing conclusions, the study used cross-sectional statistical analysis and did not follow the same donors.

A word on this clonotype: What it recognizes is unknown.

One entry per CDR3 protein, called by TCRdb with MiXCR from the 5' RACE reads. The sample shows about 520,000 distinct CDR3 sequences, about 20% of them seen only once. Per the germline V gene, CDR1 is SGDLS and CDR2 is YYNGEE. V shed 4 bases and J shed 5 bases, with 12 bases lying between them. The CDR3 is 13 amino acids. These data were also filed under a second study, of T cells expressing NK-cell markers.

The chain recombines TRBV9 with TRBJ1-1, with D possibly being TRBD1 (6 bases). This TCR came from a woman in her late teens or twenties in good health. Material for sequencing was CD4+ T cells sorted from blood. The CDR3 DNA follows: TGTGCCAGCAGCCCCCGCGGACAGACTGAAGCTTTCTTT. It translates to CASSPRGQTEAFF.